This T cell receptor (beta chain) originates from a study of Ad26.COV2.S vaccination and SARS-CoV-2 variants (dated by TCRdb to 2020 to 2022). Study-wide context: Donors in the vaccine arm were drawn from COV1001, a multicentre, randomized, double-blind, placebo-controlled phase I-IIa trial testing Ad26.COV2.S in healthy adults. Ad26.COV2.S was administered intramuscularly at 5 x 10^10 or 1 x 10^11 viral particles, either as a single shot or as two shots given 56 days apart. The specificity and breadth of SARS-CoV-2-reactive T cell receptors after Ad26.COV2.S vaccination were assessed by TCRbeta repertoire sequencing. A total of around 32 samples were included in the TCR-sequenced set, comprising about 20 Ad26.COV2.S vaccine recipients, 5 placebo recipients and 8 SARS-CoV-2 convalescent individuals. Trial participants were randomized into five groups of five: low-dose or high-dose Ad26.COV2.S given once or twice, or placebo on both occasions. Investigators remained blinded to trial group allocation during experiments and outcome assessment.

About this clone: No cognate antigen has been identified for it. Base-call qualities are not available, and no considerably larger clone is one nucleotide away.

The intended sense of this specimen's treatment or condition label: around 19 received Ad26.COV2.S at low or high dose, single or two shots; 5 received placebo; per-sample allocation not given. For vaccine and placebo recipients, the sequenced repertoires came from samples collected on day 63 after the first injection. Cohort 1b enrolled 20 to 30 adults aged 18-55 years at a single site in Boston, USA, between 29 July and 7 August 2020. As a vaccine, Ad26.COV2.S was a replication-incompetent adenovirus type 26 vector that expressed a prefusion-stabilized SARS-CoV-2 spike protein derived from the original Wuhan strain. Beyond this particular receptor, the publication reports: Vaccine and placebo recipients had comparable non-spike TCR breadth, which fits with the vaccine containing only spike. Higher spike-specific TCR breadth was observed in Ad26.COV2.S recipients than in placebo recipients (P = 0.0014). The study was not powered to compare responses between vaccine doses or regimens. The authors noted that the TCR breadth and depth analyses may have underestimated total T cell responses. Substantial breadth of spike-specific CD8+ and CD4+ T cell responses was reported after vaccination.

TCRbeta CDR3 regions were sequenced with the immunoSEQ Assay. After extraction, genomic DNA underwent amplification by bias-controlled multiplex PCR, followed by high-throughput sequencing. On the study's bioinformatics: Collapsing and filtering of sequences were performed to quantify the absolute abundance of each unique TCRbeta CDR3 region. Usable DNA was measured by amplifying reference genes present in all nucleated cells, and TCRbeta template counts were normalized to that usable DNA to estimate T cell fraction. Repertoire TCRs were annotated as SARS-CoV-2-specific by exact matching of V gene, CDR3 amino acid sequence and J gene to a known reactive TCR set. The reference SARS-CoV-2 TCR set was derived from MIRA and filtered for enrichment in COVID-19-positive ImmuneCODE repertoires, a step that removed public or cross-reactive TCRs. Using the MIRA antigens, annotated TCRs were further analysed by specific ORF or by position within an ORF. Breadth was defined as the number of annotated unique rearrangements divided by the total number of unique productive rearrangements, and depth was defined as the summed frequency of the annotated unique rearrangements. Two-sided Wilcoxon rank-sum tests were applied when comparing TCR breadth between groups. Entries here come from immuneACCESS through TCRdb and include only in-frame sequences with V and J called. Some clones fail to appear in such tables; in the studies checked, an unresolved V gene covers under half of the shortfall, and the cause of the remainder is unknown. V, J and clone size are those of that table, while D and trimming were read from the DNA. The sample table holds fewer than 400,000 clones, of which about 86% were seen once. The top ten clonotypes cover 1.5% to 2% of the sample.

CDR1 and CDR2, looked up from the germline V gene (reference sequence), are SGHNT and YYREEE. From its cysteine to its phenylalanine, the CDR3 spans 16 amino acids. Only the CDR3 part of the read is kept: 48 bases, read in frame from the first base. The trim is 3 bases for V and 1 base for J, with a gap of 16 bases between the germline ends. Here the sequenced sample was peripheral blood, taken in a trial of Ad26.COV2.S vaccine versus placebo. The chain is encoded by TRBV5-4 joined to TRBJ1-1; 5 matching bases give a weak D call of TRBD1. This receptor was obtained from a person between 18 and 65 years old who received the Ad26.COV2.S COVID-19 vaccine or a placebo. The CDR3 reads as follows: CASSWDFGQPNTEAFF. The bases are TGTGCCAGCAGCTGGGACTTTGGACAACCGAACACTGAAGCTTTCTTT.